These T cell receptor beta chains were read from a single sample in a study of T cell responses to AZD1222 COVID-19 vaccine. Assay used: immunoSEQ multiplex PCR; TCRdb lists only in-frame clones, some missing. This sample carries about 170,000 clones, roughly nine tenths of them seen once, and the ten largest clones take approximately 1.6%. The material sequenced was peripheral blood, taken on day 0 of AZD1222 vaccination. The origin of the receptors is an adult in good health. CDR3s include the opening cysteine and the closing phenylalanine or tryptophan. A D gene is named only where the DNA matches it firmly. The size entry is marked missing in some rows and otherwise reads once, few, many or a size class.

>TRBV19|NA|TRBJ1-4|TRBD1
CASSMPGQGSNEKLFF
TGTGCCAGTAGTATGCCGGGACAGGGATCTAATGAAAAACTGTTTTTT
>TRBV6-1|NA|TRBJ1-4|NA
CASSRSGLMIGKLFF
TGTGCCAGCAGTAGATCGGGCCTAATGATCGGAAAACTGTTTTTT
>TRBV19|NA|TRBJ2-1|TRBD2
CASSIAAGRSNEQFF
TGTGCCAGTAGTATTGCAGCGGGAAGATCGAATGAGCAGTTCTTC
>TRBV5-1|once|TRBJ2-3|NA
CASSLRQPGDTQYF
TGCGCCAGCAGCTTGCGGCAGCCTGGAGATACGCAGTATTTT
>TRBV7-8|once|TRBJ1-3|NA
CASSLGSSPQYSGNTIYF
TGTGCCAGCAGCTTGGGTTCCAGCCCGCAATACTCTGGAAACACCATATATTTT
>TRBV4-3|once|TRBJ2-3|NA
CASSRDGVVDTQYF
TGCGCCAGCAGCAGGGATGGGGTTGTAGATACGCAGTATTTT
>TRBV7-2|NA|TRBJ2-5|NA
CASSFSGQETQYF
TGTGCCAGCAGCTTCTCCGGACAAGAGACCCAGTACTTC
>TRBV30|once|TRBJ1-6|NA
CAWTGGGGNSPLHF
TGTGCCTGGACGGGAGGAGGGGGTAATTCACCCCTCCACTTT
>TRBV27|once|TRBJ2-7|NA
CASSREGLYEQYF
TGTGCCAGCAGCAGGGAAGGACTCTACGAGCAGTACTTC
>TRBV5-1|NA|TRBJ2-6|TRBD1
CASSLSRTGKVSGANVLTF
TGCGCCAGCAGCTTGTCCCGGACAGGGAAAGTCTCTGGGGCCAACGTCCTGACTTTC
>TRBV20-1|NA|TRBJ2-7|NA
CSASRRASSHEQYF
TGCAGTGCTAGTCGCAGGGCGTCGTCCCACGAGCAGTACTTC
>TRBV2|NA|TRBJ1-1|NA
CASSPGQMNTEAFF
TGTGCCAGCAGCCCTGGACAGATGAACACTGAAGCTTTCTTT
>TRBV5-1|NA|TRBJ2-1|NA
CASKPTLTGEQFF
TGCGCCAGCAAGCCGACACTTACTGGTGAGCAGTTCTTC
>TRBV28|NA|TRBJ1-2|TRBD1
CASSLGGTGFNYGYTF
TGTGCCAGCAGTTTGGGGGGGACAGGGTTTAACTATGGCTACACCTTC
>TRBV10-2|NA|TRBJ1-1|TRBD1
CASSERTGYGHEAFF
TGCGCCAGCAGTGAGAGGACAGGGTATGGGCATGAAGCTTTCTTT
>TRBV5-6|NA|TRBJ2-3|NA
CASIALRDTDTQYF
TGTGCCAGCATCGCACTCAGAGACACAGATACGCAGTATTTT
>TRBV5-1|NA|TRBJ2-5|TRBD1
CASSRGTAQETQYF
TGCGCCAGCAGCCGTGGGACAGCACAAGAGACCCAGTACTTC
>TRBV3-1/TRBV3-2|once|TRBJ2-2|TRBD2
CATGGLAGAGELFF
TGTGCCACAGGGGGACTAGCGGGAGCCGGGGAGCTGTTTTTT
>TRBV30|NA|TRBJ2-5|NA
CAWSVWGQETQYF
TGTGCCTGGAGTGTCTGGGGCCAAGAGACCCAGTACTTC
>TRBV7-2|NA|TRBJ2-4|NA
CASSLIERALKNIQYF
TGTGCCAGCAGCTTAATCGAGCGGGCACTAAAAAACATTCAGTACTTC
>TRBV30|NA|TRBJ2-1|TRBD2
CAWAPGLASNEQFF
TGTGCCTGGGCCCCGGGACTAGCATCCAATGAGCAGTTCTTC
>TRBV29-1|NA|TRBJ2-4|TRBD1
CSVEDRDRVNIQYF
TGCAGCGTTGAAGATAGGGACAGGGTAAACATTCAGTACTTC
>TRBV28|NA|TRBJ1-1|NA
CASSGNTEAFF
TGTGCCAGCAGTGGCAACACTGAAGCTTTCTTT
>TRBV5-1|NA|TRBJ2-3|TRBD1
CASSEGTGGDTQYF
TGCGCCAGCTCCGAGGGGACAGGCGGGGATACGCAGTATTTT
>TRBV2|NA|TRBJ1-1|NA
CASIRTVNTEAFF
TGTGCCAGCATTAGGACGGTAAACACTGAAGCTTTCTTT
>TRBV15|NA|TRBJ1-1|NA
CATSRDPQGTEAFF
TGTGCCACCAGCAGAGACCCACAAGGCACTGAAGCTTTCTTT
>TRBV7-2|NA|TRBJ2-7|TRBD2
CASSLSSGSSYEQYF
TGTGCCAGCAGCTTGTCTAGCGGGAGCTCCTACGAGCAGTACTTC
>TRBV6-5|NA|TRBJ1-2|TRBD1
CASSKGQGYGYTF
TGTGCCAGCAGCAAGGGACAGGGGTATGGCTACACCTTC
>TRBV6-4|once|TRBJ1-2|NA
CASSDSRRGSGYTF
TGTGCCAGCAGTGACTCGAGGAGGGGTAGTGGCTACACCTTC
>TRBV28|NA|TRBJ1-1|NA
CASREGRTEAFF
TGTGCCAGCAGGGAAGGGCGGACTGAAGCTTTCTTT
>TRBV28|NA|TRBJ1-3|NA
CASSFVGDTIYF
TGTGCCAGCAGTTTTGTCGGGGACACCATATATTTT
>TRBV10-3|NA|TRBJ2-1|NA
CAISSQYNEQFF
TGTGCCATCAGCTCTCAGTACAATGAGCAGTTCTTC
>TRBV6-5|few|TRBJ1-6|NA
CASSYGGAGNSPLHF
TGTGCCAGCAGTTACGGAGGGGCCGGTAATTCACCCCTCCACTTT
>TRBV30|NA|TRBJ1-1|TRBD1
CAWSPNRGAGNTEAFF
TGTGCCTGGAGTCCAAACAGGGGGGCTGGGAACACTGAAGCTTTCTTT
>TRBV18|NA|TRBJ1-3|TRBD1
CASSPRTGGTGNTIYF
TGTGCCAGCTCACCGCGGACAGGGGGCACTGGAAACACCATATATTTT
>TRBV28|NA|TRBJ1-6|TRBD1
CASRVQGGSNSPLHF
TGTGCCAGCAGGGTACAGGGGGGGAGTAATTCACCCCTCCACTTT
>TRBV9|NA|TRBJ2-1|NA
CASSVGGSGSYNEQFF
TGTGCCAGCAGCGTAGGTGGGAGCGGCTCCTACAATGAGCAGTTCTTC
>TRBV29-1|NA|TRBJ1-5|NA
CSAKRTNSNQPQHF
TGCAGCGCTAAACGGACAAATAGCAATCAGCCCCAGCATTTT
>TRBV15|NA|TRBJ1-5|NA
CATSREGAPGPQHF
TGTGCCACCAGCAGAGAGGGGGCCCCGGGGCCCCAGCATTTT
>TRBV4-2|NA|TRBJ2-2|NA
CASSQAQASVNTGELFF
TGTGCCAGCAGCCAAGCTCAGGCTTCAGTGAACACCGGGGAGCTGTTTTTT
>TRBV3-1/TRBV3-2|NA|TRBJ2-2|NA
CANSQDYWNRATGELFF
TGTGCCAACAGCCAAGATTATTGGAACCGTGCCACCGGGGAGCTGTTTTTT
>TRBV18|NA|TRBJ2-2|NA
CASSPVGETGELFF
TGTGCCAGCTCACCTGTAGGAGAAACCGGGGAGCTGTTTTTT
>TRBV7-3|NA|TRBJ2-2|TRBD1
CASSLLGTGLGGELFF
TGTGCCAGCAGCTTGCTCGGGACAGGGTTAGGCGGGGAGCTGTTTTTT
>TRBV7-8|NA|TRBJ2-3|NA
CASSNTDTQYF
TGTGCCAGCAGCAACACAGATACGCAGTATTTT
>TRBV10-1|NA|TRBJ2-2|NA
CASSNTGELFF
TGCGCCAGCAGTAACACCGGGGAGCTGTTTTTT
>TRBV24-1|NA|TRBJ2-5|NA
CATSDLQETQYF
TGTGCCACCAGTGACCTTCAAGAGACCCAGTACTTC
>TRBV28|NA|TRBJ2-1|NA
CASSPIVGEQFF
TGTGCCAGCAGTCCCATCGTGGGGGAGCAGTTCTTC
>TRBV2|NA|TRBJ1-1|NA
CASNRGANTEAFF
TGTGCCAGCAACCGGGGAGCGAACACTGAAGCTTTCTTT
>TRBV9|NA|TRBJ2-6|NA
CASSVKTGTSHSGANVLTF
TGTGCCAGCAGCGTCAAGACCGGGACTTCCCACTCTGGGGCCAACGTCCTGACTTTC
>TRBV21-1|NA|TRBJ2-5|NA
CASSKRGQGVKTQYF
TGTGCCAGCAGCAAAAGGGGACAGGGCGTCAAGACCCAGTACTTC
>TRBV9|NA|TRBJ2-2|NA
CASSATGRPGTIGGTGELFF
TGTGCCAGCAGCGCAACAGGCCGGCCGGGGACGATCGGCGGGACCGGGGAGCTGTTTTTT
>TRBV28|once|TRBJ1-5|NA
CASSRLGQPQHF
TGTGCCAGCAGTCGACTAGGGCAGCCCCAGCATTTT
>TRBV7-3|NA|TRBJ1-6|TRBD1
CASSFGRGSHNSPLHF
TGTGCCAGCAGCTTCGGCAGGGGGTCTCATAATTCACCCCTCCACTTT
>TRBV2|NA|TRBJ2-3|NA
CASGYGPLDTQYF
TGTGCCAGCGGGTACGGTCCGCTAGATACGCAGTATTTT
>TRBV29-1|NA|TRBJ1-2|TRBD1
CSVKPPGQVEGYTF
TGCAGCGTAAAGCCCCCGGGACAGGTGGAAGGCTACACCTTC